A single sample gave rise to the 25 T cell receptor beta chains below, sequenced in a study of cytomegalovirus exposure and HLA in healthy donors. Assay used: immunoSEQ multiplex PCR; TCRdb lists only in-frame clones, some missing. The sample includes roughly 310,000 clones, 88% of them seen just once. The sequenced sample was PBMCs. Receptors were obtained from a young man in good health and CMV-seronegative.

The V call is TRBV5-4, the J call TRBJ2-7; 10 positions agree with TRBD1. The germline V gene encodes CDR1 SGHNT and CDR2 YYREEE (reference sequence). V was clipped by 4 bases and J by 4 bases; unmatched bases: 5. The CDR3 spans 14 residues. The CDR3 protein is CASSLGQGIYEQYF. The CDR3 DNA is TGTGCCAGCAGCCTGGGACAGGGGATATACGAGCAGTACTTC.

This clone has only one observation. This rearrangement joins TRBV6-6 to TRBJ2-3, with 7 nucleotides matching TRBD2. The germline gives CDR1 MNHNY, CDR2 SVGAGI (reference sequence). The length of the CDR3 is 14 residues. V dropped 9 bases and J dropped 1; count of bases not matched to a gene: 7. The CDR3 region is CASTSDQGTDTQYF. DNA of the CDR3: TGTGCCAGTACTAGCGACCAGGGCACAGATACGCAGTATTTT.

The CDR3: CASSQIAGGPETQYF. The CDR3 DNA reads TGCGCCAGCAGCCAAATAGCGGGGGGCCCAGAGACCCAGTACTTC. V is TRBV4-1 and J is TRBJ2-5; 10 bases are shared with TRBD2. Germline values: CDR1 MGHRA, CDR2 YSYEKL. With 2 bases clipped from V and 4 bases from J, the junction kept 4 bases outside the gene matches. CDR3 length equals 15 residues.

This clone was recorded only once. The chain couples TRBV7-2 to TRBJ1-2; 10 nucleotides agree with TRBD1. Germline lookup yields CDR1 SGHTA and CDR2 FQGNSA. This CDR3 has 17 residues. Trimming removed 5 bases from V and 1 base from J; junction bases left unmatched: 10. CDR3 residues: CASSERDRGVLNYGYTF. In DNA form, the CDR3 reads TGTGCCAGCAGCGAGCGGGACAGGGGAGTCCTTAACTATGGCTACACCTTC.

The V gene is TRBV18, the J gene TRBJ1-2; D not resolved. The CDR3 has 14 residues. V was pared by 0 bases and J by 2 bases, with 7 bases between. Germline V gene sequence: CDR1 KGHSH, CDR2 LQKENI. CDR3 nucleotide sequence: TGTGCCAGCTCACCACCGAGGGCAAACTATGGCTACACCTTC. Translation: CASSPPRANYGYTF.

The CDR3, as DNA: TGTGCCAGCAGCTTAGCCGTATCATTTGGTAGAGCTTATTCACCCCTCCACTTT. This translates into CASSLAVSFGRAYSPLHF. The J gene is TRBJ1-6, the V gene TRBV11-2, with unresolved D. The CDR3 covers 18 residues. V lost 1 base to trimming and J lost 8 bases, with 21 bases between them. Per the germline V gene, CDR1 is SGHAT and CDR2 is FQNNGV.

The chain links TRBV11-2 to TRBJ2-3, with 7 bases that match TRBD2. Germline lookup yields CDR1 SGHAT and CDR2 FQNNGV. This CDR3 contains 16 residues. V gave up 5 bases and J gave up 3 bases; unmatched junction bases: 11. DNA for the CDR3: TGTGCCAGCAGCCCGTTGACTAGCAGTGGAACAGATACGCAGTATTTT. Translating it yields CASSPLTSSGTDTQYF.

The V gene is TRBV13, the J gene TRBJ2-3; D not resolved. CDR1 is PRHDT and CDR2 is FYEKMQ in the germline V gene (reference sequence). The CDR3 totals 15 residues. The ends were cut back, 1 base at V and 6 bases at J, with 14 bases in the middle. The CDR3 sequence: CASSLVLEIPDTQYF. The CDR3, as DNA: TGTGCCAGCAGCTTAGTCCTAGAGATCCCCGATACGCAGTATTTT.

The CDR3 here is CASSPKWAGVNTEAFF. DNA for the CDR3: TGTGCCAGCAGCCCAAAGTGGGCTGGCGTGAACACTGAAGCTTTCTTT. V and J are TRBV7-9 and TRBJ1-1; D is uncertain. Germline assignment: CDR1 SEHNR and CDR2 FQNEAQ (reference sequence). The CDR3 runs 16 residues. V lost 5 bases, J lost 0 bases, and 16 bases lay in between. The variable domain in full, with the rest retrieved from reference TRBV7-9 and TRBJ1-1, is DTGVSQNPRHKITKRGQNVTFRCDPISEHNRLYWYRQTLGQGPEFLTYFQNEAQLEKSRLLSDRFSAERPKGSFSTLEIQRTEQGDSAMYLCASSPKWAGVNTEAFFGQGTRLTVV.

In this sample, this clone turned up once. The V gene is TRBV6-1, the J gene TRBJ1-2, with D possibly matching TRBD1 (6 bases). Germline-derived CDR1 and CDR2 are MNHNS and SASEGT. V lost 1 base and J 8 bases, leaving 17 bases between the germline ends. The CDR3 runs to 15 residues. CDR3 in amino acids: CASSEVDQGNFGYTF. The CDR3 nucleotides read TGTGCCAGCAGTGAAGTAGATCAGGGGAATTTCGGCTACACCTTC.

In this sample, this clone turned up a few times. Written as DNA, the CDR3 is TGCGCCAGCAGTGGGCTAGTCCACGAGCAGTACTTC. This codes for CASSGLVHEQYF. V is TRBV10-2 and J is TRBJ2-7; D unresolved. V lost 4 bases, J lost 5 bases, and 9 bases lay in between. The CDR3 runs to 12 residues. Looked up from germline, CDR1 is WSHSY and CDR2 is SAAADI.

V usage is TRBV19 and J usage is TRBJ1-5, with a tentative D call TRBD1 (6 bases). The V end was cut by 6 bases, the J end by 2 bases, with 14 bases between. CDR1 and CDR2 from the germline V gene are LNHDA and SQIVND (reference sequence). CDR3 length equals 15 residues. DNA for the CDR3: TGTGCCAGTAGACTCAGGGGCGGTGGCAATCAGCCCCAGCATTTT. Protein product: CASRLRGGGNQPQHF.

The V call is TRBV4-2, the J call TRBJ2-7, with D uncertain. With 0 bases removed from V and 1 base from J, the gap between germline ends came to 4 bases. The V gene's germline CDR1 is LGHNA and CDR2 YNFKEQ. This CDR3 region has 13 residues. DNA for the CDR3: TGTGCCAGCAGCCAAGAACGGTCCTACGAGCAGTACTTC. It specifies CASSQERSYEQYF.

This chain uses TRBV29-1 with TRBJ2-3, with D maybe TRBD1 (6 bases). V shed 6 bases and J shed 4 bases, with 20 bases lying between them. The CDR3 spans 15 residues. CDR1 and CDR2 (germline): SQVTM, ANQGSEA. CDR3 region: CSVQGTSLGPDTQYF. CDR3 sequence (DNA): TGCAGCGTCCAAGGGACATCCCTAGGGCCAGATACGCAGTATTTT.

This chain connects TRBV4-1 to TRBJ1-5; maybe TRBD1 (6 bases). The length of the CDR3 is 21 residues. Per the germline V gene, CDR1 is MGHRA and CDR2 is YSYEKL. Deletions cut 0 bases from V and 0 bases from J, with 24 bases between. CDR3 sequence reads: CASSQDKGTHRQINSNQPQHF. CDR3 nucleotides: TGCGCCAGCAGCCAAGATAAGGGGACACATAGGCAGATCAATAGCAATCAGCCCCAGCATTTT.

This sequence joins TRBV5-4 and TRBJ2-7, with TRBD2 matching 12 bases. The ends lost 0 bases at V and 2 bases at J; junction bases unmatched: 6. CDR1 SGHNT and CDR2 YYREEE come from the germline V gene (reference sequence). The CDR3 is made up of 17 amino acids. The CDR3 DNA is TGTGCCAGCAGCTTGGCACGACTAGCGGGGGTCCCCTACGAGCAGTACTTC. This gives the protein CASSLARLAGVPYEQYF.

CDR3 coding DNA: TGTGCCACCAGCGTTGACAGGGGGTCTGGAAACACCATATATTTT. Translation gives CATSVDRGSGNTIYF. J is TRBJ1-3 and V is TRBV15, with 9 bases fitting TRBD1. After removal of 5 bases from V and 1 base from J, the junction contained 3 bases not matched to a gene. The CDR3 loop spans 15 amino acids. Germline CDR1 LNHNV, CDR2 YYDKDF (reference sequence).

CDR3 sequence reads: CASSPYSSNQPQHF. The CDR3 bases are TGTGCCAGCAGCCCGTATAGTTCAAATCAGCCCCAGCATTTT. The chain employs TRBV5-8 and TRBJ1-5, with D unclear. Trimming cost V 4 bases and J 4 bases, with 12 bases left between them. The CDR3 is 14 amino acids. From germline, CDR1 is SGHTS and CDR2 YDEGEE.

The chain combines TRBV7-9 with TRBJ2-3; the match to TRBD1 covers 10 bases. With V trimmed by 0 bases and J by 5 bases, 5 bases remained unmatched. This CDR3 contains 16 residues. Germline V CDR1 and CDR2: SEHNR, FQNEAQ (reference sequence). CDR3 protein: CASSLARQGARDTQYF. For the CDR3, the DNA is TGTGCCAGCAGCTTAGCGCGACAGGGGGCGAGAGATACGCAGTATTTT. Together with reference TRBV7-9 and TRBJ2-3, the CDR3 gives the full variable domain: DTGVSQNPRHKITKRGQNVTFRCDPISEHNRLYWYRQTLGQGPEFLTYFQNEAQLEKSRLLSDRFSAERPKGSFSTLEIQRTEQGDSAMYLCASSLARQGARDTQYFGPGTRLTVL.

This chain uses TRBV5-8 with TRBJ1-3, with TRBD1 as a possible D gene (5 bases). Germline V gene lookup returns CDR1 SGHTS and CDR2 YDEGEE. There are 15 residues in the CDR3. With 7 bases removed from V and 2 bases from J, the gap between germline ends came to 16 bases. For the CDR3, the DNA is TGTGCCAGCTTCCTTGGGGGGAAGACTGGAAACACCATATATTTT. Residues: CASFLGGKTGNTIYF. Full variable domain (outside the CDR3, taken from reference TRBV5-8 and TRBJ1-3): EAGVTQSPTHLIKTRGQQATLRCSPISGHTSVYWYQQALGLGLQFLLWYDEGEERNRGNFPPRFSGRQFPNYSSELNVNALELEDSALYLCASFLGGKTGNTIYFGEGSWLTVV.

The chain employs TRBV25-1 and TRBJ2-7; maybe TRBD1 (5 bases). Germline lookup yields CDR1 MGHDK and CDR2 SYGVNS. V lost 8 bases and J 2 bases, leaving 13 bases between the germline ends. The CDR3 is 13 residues long. The CDR3 region has the DNA TGTGCCAGCTCCGGACATAACACCTACGAGCAGTACTTC. As protein: CASSGHNTYEQYF.

This sequence joins TRBV10-2 and TRBJ2-7; TRBD1 matches 8 bases. The junction had 5 bases not matched to a gene; V was cut back by 4 bases and J by 6 bases. Germline CDR1 and CDR2: WSHSY and SAAADI. The length of the CDR3 is 13 residues. CDR3 nucleotide sequence: TGCGCCAGCAGTGGTCAGGGGGCTATCGAGCAGTACTTC. Translated: CASSGQGAIEQYF.

The chain uses TRBV6-5 and TRBJ1-1; 7 nucleotides line up with TRBD1. The ends lost 6 bases at V and 9 bases at J; junction bases unmatched: 13. CDR1 is MNHEY and CDR2 is SVGAGI in the germline V gene. CDR3 length: 14 amino acids. The CDR3 here is CASRPLAGRGKAFF. The CDR3 DNA follows: TGTGCCAGCAGACCCCTGGCGGGCAGGGGGAAAGCTTTCTTT.

This clone was seen a single time. This chain links TRBV5-1 with TRBJ1-2; 7 positions match TRBD1. Germline V gene sequence: CDR1 SGHRS, CDR2 YFSETQ. V dropped 0 bases and J dropped 2; count of bases not matched to a gene: 10. This CDR3 is built from 17 residues. CDR3 protein: CASSLGTGTASNYGYTF. CDR3 DNA sequence: TGCGCCAGCAGCTTGGGGACCGGGACAGCCTCCAACTATGGCTACACCTTC. The full variable domain, with the rest looked up from reference TRBV5-1 and TRBJ1-2, is KAGVTQTPRYLIKTRGQQVTLSCSPISGHRSVSWYQQTPGQGLQFLFEYFSETQRNKGNFPGRFSGRQFSNSRSEMNVSTLELGDSALYLCASSLGTGTASNYGYTFGSGTRLTVV.

The V gene is TRBV10-2, the J gene TRBJ2-7, with a possible D match to TRBD1 (5 bases). The CDR3 sequence is 13 residues long. Trimming shortened V by 6 bases and J by 6 bases, and 15 bases separated the two germline ends. Looked up from germline, CDR1 is WSHSY and CDR2 is SAAADI. DNA of the CDR3: TGCGCCAGCAGCGACCCAGGGCCCCTCGAGCAGTACTTC. Translated: CASSDPGPLEQYF.